The T cell receptor (beta chain) under discussion was sequenced for a study of blood T cells in healthy people across ages (dated by TCRdb to about 2015). For the wider study: In model experiments, roughly one uniquely barcoded TCR beta cDNA molecule per two T cells was captured by template switching. Using deep sequencing normalized with unique cDNA molecular identifiers, the study measured how TCR beta repertoire diversity changes with age. The donors were split into four age groups: young (average 16 years), middle-aged (roughly 39), aged (about 56) and long-lived (more than 80). To avoid experimental bias, donors of different ages were spread randomly across the sequencing lanes. The study analyzed two additional independent replicas of 1 million unique cDNA reads from the same blood draw for two donors, one aged 18 to 29 and one aged 80 or older.

Library prep was done by 5' RACE. TCRdb records Illumina HiSeq 2500 as the sequencer. A second about 6 to 11 cycle PCR used a sample-barcoded 5' primer and a J-beta primer mix. A unique molecular identifier was introduced onto each TCR beta cDNA molecule by a template-switch 5' adaptor carrying 12 random nucleotides. At least 2.5 million CDR3-containing paired-end reads were obtained from each sample. First-strand cDNA synthesis was performed from all RNA using the Mint cDNA synthesis kit, with priming by a TRBC-specific oligonucleotide. After uracil-DNA glycosylase treatment, a first 18-cycle PCR used universal primers M1SS and BC2_uni_R on all cDNA. In the paper's pipeline: Normalization of each sample was performed by random selection of 1 million high-quality reads, each carrying a distinct molecular identifier. Reads sharing molecular identifiers were discarded rather than binned into consensus sequences. MiTCR, set to a Q25 quality threshold and the strictest error-elimination algorithm, was used for CDR3 identification, clonotype clustering and error correction. A nonparametric unseen species model with Euler transformation was used to estimate a lower bound on total TCR beta diversity. Starting from the raw public reads, TCRdb applied fastp trimming at Q25, assembled clones with MiXCR and retained in-frame beta chains. Every CDR3 protein is listed once, alongside the most common genes and DNA of its rows. It is TCRdb's table, rather than the study itself, that gives the V and J calls and clone size. The sample data list roughly 800,000 distinct CDR3 sequences, and 58% of these were observed just once. Jointly, the top ten make up roughly 22% of the sample.

The research as a whole found: Estimates of total diversity from one million sequenced T cells were regarded as lower bounds and underestimates. Since profiling was done on bulk unsorted PBMCs, naive and antigen-experienced compartments could not be conclusively compared. Observed TCR beta diversity correlated strongly with the percentage of naive T cells measured by flow cytometry. Compared with the aged group, the long-lived group had more naive CD4+ T cells, fewer expanded clones and increased TCR diversity, a pattern suggesting age selection. As age increased, observed TCR beta diversity per million T cells dropped in a roughly linear way, and a significant reduction was already evident by age 40. The CMV infection status of donors was not known, potentially confounding age-related changes in expanded clonotypes.

In its sample, this clonotype was seen a few times. The clone's antigen remains unknown. No base-level quality is on record; no much larger clone is a single base apart. The 40 or so donors, aged 6 to 90 years, were systemically healthy Caucasian individuals from Russia. Ten milliliters of peripheral blood were drawn from each donor into EDTA-treated Vacutainer tubes. Ficoll-Paque density-gradient centrifugation was used to isolate PBMCs, with at least 6.5 million per sample. Total RNA was extracted from PBMCs with Trizol reagent, with at least 6 micrograms obtained per sample. Naive CD45RAhigh/CD27high T cell percentages were measured by flow cytometry on a PBMC aliquot from every donor. V has 4 bases trimmed and J has 9 bases trimmed; junction bases matching no gene number 12. The CDR3 numbers 14 residues from cysteine through phenylalanine. Of all the DNA, just the CDR3 is kept, 42 bases in frame from base 1. Looking up the germline V gene yields CDR1 SQVTM and CDR2 ANQGSEA.

The sequencing input was blood. The rearranged chain carries TRBV29-1 and TRBJ2-1; 7 bases in between match TRBD1. This clonotype originated in a man aged 25-45 years in good health. The CDR3 reads CSVGSGGRNGEQFF. The bases read TGCAGCGTTGGATCAGGGGGACGTAATGGTGAGCAGTTCTTC.